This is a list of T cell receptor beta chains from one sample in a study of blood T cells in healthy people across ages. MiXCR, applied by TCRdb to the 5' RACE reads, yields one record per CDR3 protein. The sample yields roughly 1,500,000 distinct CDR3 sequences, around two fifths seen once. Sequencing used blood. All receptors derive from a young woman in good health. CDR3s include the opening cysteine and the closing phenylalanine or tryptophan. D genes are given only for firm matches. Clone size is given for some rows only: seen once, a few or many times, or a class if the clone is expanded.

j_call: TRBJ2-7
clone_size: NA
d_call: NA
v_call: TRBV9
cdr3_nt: TGTGCCAGCAGCGTAACAGGGCTGACCTACGAGCAGTACTTC
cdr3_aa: CASSVTGLTYEQYF

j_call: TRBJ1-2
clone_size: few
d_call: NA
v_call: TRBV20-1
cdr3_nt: TGCAGTGCCGATGATGGACCGAACTATGGCTACACCTTC
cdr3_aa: CSADDGPNYGYTF

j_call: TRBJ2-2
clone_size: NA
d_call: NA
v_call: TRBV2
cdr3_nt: TGTGCCAGCAGTGATCGGGGGAACGGGGAGCTGTTTTTT
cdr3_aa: CASSDRGNGELFF

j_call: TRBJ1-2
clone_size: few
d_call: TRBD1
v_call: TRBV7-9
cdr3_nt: TGTGCCAGCAGCGCGAGGGGGCACAACTATGGCTACACCTTC
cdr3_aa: CASSARGHNYGYTF

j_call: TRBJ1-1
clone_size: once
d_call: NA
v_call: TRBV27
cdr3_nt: TGTGCCAGCAGTCGGCGACAGCCGAACACTGAAGCTTTCTTT
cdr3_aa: CASSRRQPNTEAFF

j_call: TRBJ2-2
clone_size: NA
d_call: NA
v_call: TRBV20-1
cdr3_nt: TGCAGTGCTAGAGATCGTTCCTCCGGAGGAGCCGGGGAGCTGTTTTTT
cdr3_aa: CSARDRSSGGAGELFF

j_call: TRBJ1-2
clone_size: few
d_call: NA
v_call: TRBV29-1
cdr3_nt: TGCAGCGTTGAACGGGGGGATGGCTACACCTTC
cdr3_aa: CSVERGDGYTF

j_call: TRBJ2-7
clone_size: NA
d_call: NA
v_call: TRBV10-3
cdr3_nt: TGTGCCATCAGCTCCGGGACCCTTCCCCAGCAGTACTTC
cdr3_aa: CAISSGTLPQQYF

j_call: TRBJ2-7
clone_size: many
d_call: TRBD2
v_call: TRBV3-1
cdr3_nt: TGTGCCAGCAGCCAAGTGGCTCTAGCGGGGGGGCCCTACGAGCAGTACTTC
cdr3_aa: CASSQVALAGGPYEQYF

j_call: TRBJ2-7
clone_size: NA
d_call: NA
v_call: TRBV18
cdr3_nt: TGTGCCAGCTCACCCAGGGACCCCCTCTCCTACGAGCAGTACTTC
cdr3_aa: CASSPRDPLSYEQYF

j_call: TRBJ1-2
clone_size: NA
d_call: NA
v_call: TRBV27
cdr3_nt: NA
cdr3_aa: CASSSSDRVGGYTF

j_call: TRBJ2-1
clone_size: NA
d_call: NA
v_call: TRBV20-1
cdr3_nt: TGCAGTGCTAGATCTCTCGGGAGTTCCTACAATGAGCAGTTCTTC
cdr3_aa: CSARSLGSSYNEQFF

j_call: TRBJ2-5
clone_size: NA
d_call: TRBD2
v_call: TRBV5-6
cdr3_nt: TGTGCCAGCAGCTTGCCTAGCGGGGGCCAAGAGACCCAGTACTTC
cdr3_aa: CASSLPSGGQETQYF

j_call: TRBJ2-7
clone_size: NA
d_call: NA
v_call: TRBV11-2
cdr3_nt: TGTGCCAGCAGCCCAGGGACTTCAAAATACGAGCAGTACTTC
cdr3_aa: CASSPGTSKYEQYF

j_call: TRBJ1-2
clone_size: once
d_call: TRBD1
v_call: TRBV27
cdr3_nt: TGTGCCAACACCCGGGGACAGGGCTATGGCTACACCTTC
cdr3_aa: CANTRGQGYGYTF

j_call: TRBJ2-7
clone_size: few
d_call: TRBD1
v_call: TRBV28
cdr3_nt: TGTGCCAGCAGTCTCTCCGAGACAGGGTTCGGCGAGCAGTACTTC
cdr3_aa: CASSLSETGFGEQYF

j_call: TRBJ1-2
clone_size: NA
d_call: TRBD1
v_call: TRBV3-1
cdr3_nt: TGTGCCAGCAGCCAGGGGACAGGGCGCCGTGGCTACACCTTC
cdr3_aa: CASSQGTGRRGYTF

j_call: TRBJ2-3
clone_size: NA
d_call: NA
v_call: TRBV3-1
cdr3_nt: TGTGCCAGCGGCCAGCCTGGAGGGGGGGCCTCCGATACGCAGTATTTT
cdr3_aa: CASGQPGGGASDTQYF

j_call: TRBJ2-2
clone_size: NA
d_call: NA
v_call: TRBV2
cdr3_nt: TGTGCCAGCACCTGGACGGGTACAACGAACACCGGGGAGCTGTTTTTT
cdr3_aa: CASTWTGTTNTGELFF

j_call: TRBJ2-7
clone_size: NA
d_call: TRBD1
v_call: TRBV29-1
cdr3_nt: TGCAGTGTTAAGGGGGCCTTTACCTACGAGCAGTACTTC
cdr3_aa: CSVKGAFTYEQYF

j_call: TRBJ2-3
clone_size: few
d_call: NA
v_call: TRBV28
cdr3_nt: TGTGCCAGCTGGGTAACCTCAGATACGCAGTATTTT
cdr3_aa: CASWVTSDTQYF

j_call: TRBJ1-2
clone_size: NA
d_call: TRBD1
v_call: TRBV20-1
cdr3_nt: TGCAGTGCTCCGGACAGGGTTGCCGGCTACACCTTC
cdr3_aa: CSAPDRVAGYTF

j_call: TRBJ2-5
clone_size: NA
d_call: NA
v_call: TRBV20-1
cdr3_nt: TGCAGTGCTAGGGGGGGCGTAATTGGGGAGACCCAGTACTTC
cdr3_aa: CSARGGVIGETQYF

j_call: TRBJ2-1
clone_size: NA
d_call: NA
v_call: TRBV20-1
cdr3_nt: TGCAGTGCTAGAGCAGGGGTGGGCTCCTACAATGAGCAGTTCTTC
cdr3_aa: CSARAGVGSYNEQFF

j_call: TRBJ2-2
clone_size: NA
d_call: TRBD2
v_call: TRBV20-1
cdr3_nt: TGCAGTGCTAGAGATAGTTGGCGGGAGGCGGCCGGGGAGCTGTTTTTT
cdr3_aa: CSARDSWREAAGELFF

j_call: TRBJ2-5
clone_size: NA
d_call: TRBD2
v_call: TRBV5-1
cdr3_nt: TGCGCCAGCAGCTTCGCTAGCGGGGGGGCTCAAGAGACCCAGTACTTC
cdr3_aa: CASSFASGGAQETQYF

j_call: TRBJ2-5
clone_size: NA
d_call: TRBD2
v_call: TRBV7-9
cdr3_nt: TGTGCCAGCAGCGTAGGACTAGTAGTGGTCGAGACCCAGTACTTC
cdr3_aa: CASSVGLVVVETQYF